These 27 T cell receptor beta chains originate from one sample sequenced in a study of CD8 T cells in ankylosing spondylitis. Notes on the study in general: Ankylosing spondylitis blood seemed to carry a telltale TCR beta motif made of seven or eight highly homologous variants.

From the 5' RACE reads, TCRdb called clonotypes with MiXCR, one entry per CDR3 protein. The sample comprises over 400,000 distinct CDR3 sequences, 25% to 30% of which are singletons, and 0.89% rests with the top ten. For these TCRs, the target antigens are not known. Material for sequencing was blood, either unsorted or a sorted T cell fraction (not recorded which). The source is a male donor with ankylosing spondylitis.

The chain links TRBV10-3 to TRBJ2-1; TRBD2 agrees at 12 bases. Unmatched junction bases numbered 6, after V lost 8 bases and J lost 4 bases. This CDR3 has 15 amino acids. CDR1 and CDR2 (germline): ENHRY, SYGVKD. CDR3 DNA sequence: TGTGCCATCGCCTGGACTAGCGGGGATTACAATGAGCAGTTCTTC. Its protein is CAIAWTSGDYNEQFF.

Worth noting for this clonotype: This clone may be a read error of a much larger clone one base away. The chain uses TRBV6-1 and TRBJ2-5; 7 bases fit TRBD1. V shed 6 bases and J 1 base; nucleotides not matched to a gene: 2. The CDR3 length is 13 residues. CDR1 and CDR2 from the germline V gene are MNHNS and SASEGT. As DNA, the CDR3 is TGTGCCAGCAGAAGACAGGGCCAAGAGACCCAGTACTTC. Amino acids: CASRRQGQETQYF.

The sample holds a few counts of this clonotype. The chain has TRBV21-1 and TRBJ2-7; the table's TRBD2 call for D was not verified on the DNA. TRBV21-1 is noted as a pseudogene. CDR3 size: 13 residues. CDR3 region: CASSRAGVYEQYV. DNA for the CDR3: TGTGCCAGCAGCAGGGCGGGCGTCTACGAGCAGTACGTC.

This clonotype was seen more than once but under ten times. The V call is TRBV7-2, the J call TRBJ2-7; maybe TRBD2 (5 bases). Trimming pared 1 base from V and 9 bases from J, leaving 13 bases between. The CDR3 loop spans 13 amino acids. Per germline, CDR1 SGHTA and CDR2 FQGNSA. Here the CDR3 reads CASSLGNVAGQYF. In DNA form, the CDR3 reads TGTGCCAGCAGCTTAGGTAACGTCGCGGGGCAGTACTTC.

This clonotype was observed a few times. As DNA, the CDR3 is TGTGCCAGCACCCGAGCGGGAGGGGATGAGCAGTACTTC. Protein sequence: CASTRAGGDEQYF. This chain connects TRBV27 to TRBJ2-7, with 10 bases identical to TRBD2. The V gene's germline CDR1 is MNHEY and CDR2 SMNVEV (reference sequence). V lost 7 bases, J lost 7 bases, and 7 bases stayed unmatched. The CDR3 covers 13 residues.

The chain is built from TRBV20-1 and TRBJ2-1; 10 bases are shared with TRBD2. This CDR3 has 16 residues. Germline V lookup: CDR1 DFQATT, CDR2 SNEGSKA (reference sequence). V was pared by 5 bases and J by 8 bases, with 15 bases of the junction left unmatched. The CDR3 loop reads CSAQLNPSGSRDEQFF. In DNA, the CDR3 is TGCAGTGCTCAGCTCAATCCTAGCGGGAGTCGGGATGAGCAGTTCTTC.

The chain carries TRBV13 and TRBJ1-4, with 10 bases fitting TRBD1. This CDR3 has 14 amino acids. Germline CDR1 reads PRHDT; CDR2 reads FYEKMQ (reference sequence). The V gene end was trimmed by 7 bases and the J gene end by 15 bases; junction bases not matched to a gene: 14. CDR3 coding DNA: TGTGCCAGCACCTTCGGACAGGGGGAGAGTACGGTGTTTTTT. It yields the protein CASTFGQGESTVFF.

The chain combines TRBV5-1 with TRBJ2-1, with TRBD2 matching 12 bases. CDR1 is SGHRS, CDR2 YFSETQ, per germline. The V and J ends lost 0 bases and 7 bases, in that order; junction bases with no gene match: 5. There are 16 residues in the CDR3. CDR3 residues: CASSLEVLAGGNEQFF. CDR3 in DNA: TGCGCCAGCAGCTTGGAGGTCCTAGCGGGAGGGAATGAGCAGTTCTTC.

The chain uses TRBV18 and TRBJ1-1; D is perhaps TRBD1 (6 bases). Per germline, CDR1 KGHSH and CDR2 LQKENI. V was trimmed by 1 base and J by 5 bases, leaving 14 bases between them. CDR3 size: 15 residues. The CDR3 coding sequence is TGTGCCAGCTCACCACGAGGGGGGGAAGATACTGAAGCTTTCTTT. This codes for CASSPRGGEDTEAFF.

This clonotype was found a few times. V and J are TRBV14 and TRBJ2-1, with 7 bases identical to TRBD2. CDR1 SGHDN and CDR2 FVKESK come from the germline V gene. V trimming: 4 bases; J trimming: 1 base; junction bases outside the gene matches: 10. CDR3 length: 17 amino acids. CDR3 sequence: CASSRPASGLSYNEQFF. The CDR3 region has the DNA TGTGCCAGCAGCCGTCCGGCTAGCGGACTTTCCTACAATGAGCAGTTCTTC.

This clonotype was detected ten times or more. The rearrangement uses TRBV5-1 and TRBJ2-5; 11 bases fit TRBD2. V gave up 4 bases and J gave up 1 base; unmatched junction bases: 6. CDR1 is SGHRS, CDR2 YFSETQ, per germline. The CDR3 extends over 16 amino acids. The CDR3 protein is CASSGGLAVLQETQYF. The CDR3 DNA reads TGCGCCAGCAGCGGGGGACTAGCGGTCCTCCAAGAGACCCAGTACTTC. Full variable domain (remainder filled in from reference TRBV5-1 and TRBJ2-5): KAGVTQTPRYLIKTRGQQVTLSCSPISGHRSVSWYQQTPGQGLQFLFEYFSETQRNKGNFPGRFSGRQFSNSRSEMNVSTLELGDSALYLCASSGGLAVLQETQYFGPGTRLLVL.

J is TRBJ2-1 and V is TRBV15; 8 positions agree with TRBD2. The CDR3 runs 15 residues. V lost 3 bases and J lost 5; bases outside the gene matches: 6. Germline assignment: CDR1 LNHNV and CDR2 YYDKDF (reference sequence). CDR3 residues: CATSRPGLVDNEQFF. The CDR3 DNA is TGTGCCACCAGCAGGCCGGGACTAGTAGACAATGAGCAGTTCTTC. Full variable domain (outside the CDR3, taken from reference TRBV15 and TRBJ2-1): DAMVIQNPRYQVTQFGKPVTLSCSQTLNHNVMYWYQQKSSQAPKLLFHYYDKDFNNEADTPDNFQSRRPNTSFCFLDIRSPGLGDTAMYLCATSRPGLVDNEQFFGPGTRLTVL.

This clonotype was seen only a few times. This chain joins TRBV5-1 and TRBJ2-3, with TRBD2 identical over 8 bases. Germline loops: CDR1 SGHRS, CDR2 YFSETQ. With 4 bases clipped from V and 4 bases from J, the junction kept 11 bases outside the gene matches. The CDR3 totals 16 residues. The CDR3 loop reads CASSPFAGGLADTQYF. CDR3 nucleotide sequence: TGCGCCAGCAGCCCCTTTGCGGGAGGATTAGCAGATACGCAGTATTTT. Full variable domain (missing parts from reference TRBV5-1 and TRBJ2-3): KAGVTQTPRYLIKTRGQQVTLSCSPISGHRSVSWYQQTPGQGLQFLFEYFSETQRNKGNFPGRFSGRQFSNSRSEMNVSTLELGDSALYLCASSPFAGGLADTQYFGPGTRLTVL.

This clonotype was seen only a few times. J is TRBJ2-1 and V is TRBV7-9; 7 bases match TRBD2. The J segment lost 8 bases and the V segment lost 1 base, leaving 8 bases of the junction unmatched. The CDR3 covers 15 residues. Germline lookup yields CDR1 SEHNR and CDR2 FQNEAQ (reference sequence). The CDR3 region is CASSLGAGNGDEQFF. DNA of the CDR3: TGTGCCAGCAGCTTAGGAGCGGGAAATGGGGATGAGCAGTTCTTC.

The rearrangement joins TRBV12-3 or TRBV12-4 to TRBJ1-5; weak D call: TRBD1 (5 bases). The length of the CDR3 is 12 residues. Trimming shortened V by 6 bases and J by 7 bases, and 10 bases separated the two germline ends. Here the CDR3 DNA reads TGTGCCAGCAGGCGAGGGGACCAGCCCCAGCATTTT. The encoded protein is CASRRGDQPQHF.

Only a few counts were recorded for this clonotype. This rearrangement joins TRBV19 to TRBJ2-1; D gene unclear. V lost 7 bases, J lost 10 bases, and 17 bases lay in between. Germline CDR1 reads LNHDA; CDR2 reads SQIVND (reference sequence). The CDR3 sequence is 13 residues long. The DNA of the CDR3 is TGTGCCAGTACCGTAGGCCCTGAATCCGAGCAGTTCTTC. Amino acids: CASTVGPESEQFF.

In its sample, this clonotype was seen a few times. The chain uses TRBV11-3 and TRBJ2-1; possible D gene TRBD2, 6 bases. Germline loops: CDR1 SGHNT, CDR2 YENEEA. V gave up 5 bases and J gave up 1 base, with 18 bases separating them. The CDR3 spans 17 residues. This CDR3 is CASSPRRGDSSYNEQFF. CDR3 in DNA: TGTGCCAGCAGCCCCCGGCGGGGAGACAGTTCCTACAATGAGCAGTTCTTC.

This chain joins TRBV10-3 and TRBJ1-5, with 7 bases matching TRBD1. CDR1 ENHRY and CDR2 SYGVKD come from the germline V gene. Losses at the gene ends were 10 bases for V and 7 bases for J; bases not matched to a gene: 10. The CDR3 contains 13 residues. As DNA, the CDR3 is TGTGCCACCTCCAGGGGGACGGAACAGCCCCAGCATTTT. Translating gives CATSRGTEQPQHF.

The chain carries TRBV5-1 and TRBJ2-2; TRBD1 matches at 8 bases. CDR1 SGHRS and CDR2 YFSETQ come from the germline V gene. The length of the CDR3 is 15 residues. Trimming removed 7 bases from V and 0 bases from J; junction bases left unmatched: 5. This CDR3 reads CASSMGQANTGELFF. The CDR3 DNA reads as TGCGCCAGCTCCATGGGACAGGCGAACACCGGGGAGCTGTTTTTT. The full variable domain, with the rest looked up from reference TRBV5-1 and TRBJ2-2, is KAGVTQTPRYLIKTRGQQVTLSCSPISGHRSVSWYQQTPGQGLQFLFEYFSETQRNKGNFPGRFSGRQFSNSRSEMNVSTLELGDSALYLCASSMGQANTGELFFGEGSRLTVL.

In this sample, this clonotype turned up a few times. This chain uses TRBV3-1 with TRBJ2-3, with 7 nucleotides matching TRBD1. Germline CDR1 is LGHDT and CDR2 is YNNKEL (reference sequence). This CDR3 comprises 14 residues. V dropped 4 bases and J dropped 3; count of bases not matched to a gene: 4. The chain's CDR3 is CASSRRQGTDTQYF. Written as DNA, the CDR3 is TGTGCCAGCAGCCGCCGACAGGGAACAGATACGCAGTATTTT.

This clonotype was found a few times. The chain has TRBV29-1 and TRBJ2-1; D possibly matches TRBD1 or TRBD2 (5 bases each). In germline, CDR1 is SQVTM, CDR2 ANQGSEA. With 0 bases removed from V and 12 bases from J, the gap between germline ends came to 12 bases. This CDR3 has 12 residues. CDR3 nucleotides: TGCAGCGTTGAAGACCGGGACGGTAGGCAGTTCTTC. The encoded protein is CSVEDRDGRQFF.

This clonotype has more than one count but fewer than ten. The V and J genes are TRBV12-3 or TRBV12-4 and TRBJ1-5; no clear D. CDR3 length equals 13 residues. V dropped 3 bases and J dropped 1 base, with 4 bases sitting between them. The CDR3 protein is CASSFSSNQPQHF. CDR3 nucleotide sequence: TGTGCCAGCAGTTTTAGCAGCAATCAGCCCCAGCATTTT.

V and J are TRBV5-6 and TRBJ2-2; perhaps TRBD2 as D (6 bases). V shed 4 bases and J shed 0 bases, with 13 bases lying between them. This CDR3 spans 16 amino acids. The germline gives CDR1 SGHDT, CDR2 YYEEEE. The CDR3, as DNA: TGTGCCAGCAGCGTACCTAGCGCCTCGAACACCGGGGAGCTGTTTTTT. Its protein is CASSVPSASNTGELFF.

The chain links TRBV12-3 or TRBV12-4 to TRBJ2-7, with 10 bases that match TRBD1. This CDR3 has 15 amino acids. With 4 bases clipped from V and 2 bases from J, the junction kept 5 bases outside the gene matches. CDR3 loop: CASSSGQGGAYEQYF. CDR3 DNA sequence: TGTGCCAGCAGTTCCGGACAGGGGGGAGCCTACGAGCAGTACTTC.

The chain recombines TRBV3-1 with TRBJ2-5; D gene ambiguous. The germline V gene has CDR1 LGHDT and CDR2 YNNKEL (reference sequence). The CDR3 spans 12 residues. V shed 3 bases and J shed 1 base, with 3 bases lying between them. CDR3 residues: CASSHRQETQYF. Written as DNA, the CDR3 is TGTGCCAGCAGCCACCGCCAAGAGACCCAGTACTTC.

The CDR3 reads CASSPSGTSGSDGQFF. The CDR3 DNA sequence: TGCGCCAGCAGCCCGAGCGGGACTAGCGGGAGTGATGGGCAGTTCTTC. V and J are TRBV5-1 and TRBJ2-1, with TRBD2 matching over 14 bases. CDR3 length equals 16 residues. The trim removed 4 bases at V and 12 bases at J, leaving 12 bases unmatched. Germline CDR1 reads SGHRS; CDR2 reads YFSETQ. The entire variable domain, with the rest obtained from reference TRBV5-1 and TRBJ2-1, is as follows: KAGVTQTPRYLIKTRGQQVTLSCSPISGHRSVSWYQQTPGQGLQFLFEYFSETQRNKGNFPGRFSGRQFSNSRSEMNVSTLELGDSALYLCASSPSGTSGSDGQFFGPGTRLTVL.

About this clonotype itself: Sequence at one end of the junction differs from germline and may be a read error. This rearrangement joins TRBV2 to TRBJ1-2; D possibly corresponds to TRBD1 (5 bases). The germline CDR1 and CDR2 sequences are SNHLY and FYNNEI. The CDR3 is 11 residues long. The CDR3 spells CASRRGVFTFF. The CDR3 nucleotides read TGTGCCAGCAGGAGGGGCGTCTTTACCTTCTTC. The complete variable domain, with remaining parts taken from reference TRBV2 and TRBJ1-2, reads EPEVTQTPSHQVTQMGQEVILRCVPISNHLYFYWYRQILGQKVEFLVSFYNNEISEKSEIFDDQFSVERPDGSNFTLKIRSTKLEDSAMYFCASRRGVFTFFGSGTRLTVV.